This T cell receptor (beta chain) stems from a study of shared clonotypes between healthy human individuals. Study as a whole: Aged 18 to 49, the donors were two women and a few men.

The CDR3 spans 14 residues. V lost 3 bases and J lost 4, with 9 bases in between. Germline assignment: CDR1 KGHSH and CDR2 LQKENI. Every immunoSEQ plate was one replicate of a subset's evenly spread DNA. The table came from immunoSEQ multiplex PCR; TCRdb's copy has only in-frame clones and leaves some out. The sample consists of 2 million to 2.5 million clones, about 94% of them appearing once. Input material: naive CD4+ T cells sorted from blood. This sample's subset: CD45RA+ positively selected. This TCR was sampled from a man aged 18 to 30 in good health. The gene calls are TRBV18 and TRBJ2-2; D not resolved. The CDR3 DNA reads as TGTGCCAGCTCACCGTCCTGGGGCACCGGGGAGCTGTTTTTT. Translating it yields CASSPSWGTGELFF. Supplemented by reference TRBV18 and TRBJ2-2, the full variable domain reads NAGVMQNPRHLVRRRGQEARLRCSPMKGHSHVYWYRQLPEEGLKFMVYLQKENIIDESGMPKERFSAEFPKEGPSILRIQQVVRGDSAAYFCASSPSWGTGELFFGEGSRLTVL.